Listed below are T cell receptor beta chains from one sample, sequenced in a study of T cell responses to AZD1222 COVID-19 vaccine. Measured with immunoSEQ multiplex PCR; TCRdb has only the in-frame clones, and not every one. Here the sample spans tens of thousands of clones, less than 95% being singletons. The sequencing here drew on peripheral blood, taken 28 days after the second AZD1222 dose. These receptors came from an adult who received the AZD1222 COVID-19 vaccine. The CDR3 runs from the conserved cysteine through the conserved F or W. D genes are given only for firm matches. The listing skips clone size in some rows; elsewhere it reads once, few, many or a size class.

clone_size j_call v_call d_call cdr3_aa cdr3_nt
NA TRBJ1-5 TRBV12-3/TRBV12-4 NA CASSSLRNQPQHF TGTGCCAGCAGTTCCCTCCGCAATCAGCCCCAGCATTTT
once TRBJ1-3 TRBV11-2 NA CASSLGLVSGNTIYF TGTGCCAGCAGCTTAGGGCTCGTCTCTGGAAACACCATATATTTT
once TRBJ1-2 TRBV10-2 TRBD1 CASSESGQAEGGYTF TGCGCCAGCAGTGAGTCCGGACAGGCCGAGGGTGGCTACACCTTC
NA TRBJ1-3 TRBV7-2 NA CASSPQDKPGNTIYF TGTGCCAGCAGCCCCCAAGACAAGCCTGGAAACACCATATATTTT
NA TRBJ1-2 TRBV6-5 NA CASSSRSHTMGGYTF TGTGCCAGCAGCTCCAGGTCTCACACTATGGGGGGCTACACCTTC
NA TRBJ1-2 TRBV7-9 TRBD1 CASRRSDRGGANYGYTF TGTGCCAGCAGGAGATCGGACAGGGGAGGAGCTAACTATGGCTACACCTTC
medium-sized TRBJ2-2 TRBV5-4 TRBD1 CASTSDRGGDTGELFF TGTGCCAGCACCTCGGACAGGGGTGGTGACACCGGGGAGCTGTTTTTT
NA TRBJ2-6 TRBV13 TRBD1 CASSLGGTGITGANVLTF TGTGCCAGCAGCCTAGGCGGGACAGGGATTACTGGGGCCAACGTCCTGACTTTC
NA TRBJ1-3 TRBV9 NA CASSVGGTGNTIYF TGTGCCAGCAGCGTAGGAGGGACTGGAAACACCATATATTTT
NA TRBJ1-1 TRBV7-8 TRBD1 CASSQQGAIMNTEAFF TGTGCCAGCAGCCAACAGGGGGCCATCATGAACACTGAAGCTTTCTTT
few TRBJ1-5 TRBV5-8 NA CASSATGQPQHF TGTGCCAGCAGCGCGACCGGGCAGCCCCAGCATTTT
NA TRBJ2-6 TRBV27 NA CASSYLGLESGANVLTF TGTGCCAGCAGTTATTTGGGTCTAGAGTCTGGGGCCAACGTCCTGACTTTC
NA TRBJ1-1 TRBV12-5 NA CASGLGVNTEAFF TGTGCTAGTGGTTTGGGCGTGAACACTGAAGCTTTCTTT
NA TRBJ2-7 TRBV19 NA CASSRTSDEQYF TGTGCCAGTAGCCGTACCTCCGACGAGCAGTACTTC
NA TRBJ2-1 TRBV3-1/TRBV3-2 TRBD2 CASSEGLAGGPPDEQFF TGTGCCAGCAGCGAAGGACTAGCGGGGGGCCCCCCCGATGAGCAGTTCTTC
once TRBJ1-5 TRBV18 NA CASSPLQANSNQPQHF TGTGCCAGCTCACCACTTCAGGCAAATAGCAATCAGCCCCAGCATTTT